This TCR beta chain was identified during a study of blood T cell repertoires in COVID-19. Study information: Both acute and convalescent COVID-19 samples were obtained from the United States, Italy and Spain. T cells, B-cell-depleted T cells, or PBMCs supplied cDNA or gDNA.

This clone occurred a few times. The germline V gene encodes CDR1 SGHNT and CDR2 YYREEE (reference sequence). Between the trimmed V and J ends, which lost 4 bases and 1 base, there was a span of 15 bases. This CDR3 comprises 15 residues. In the original workflow: Researchers report that nucleated cell counts were estimated from reference gene primer amplification. Generated by immunoSEQ multiplex PCR, the TCRdb table keeps only in-frame clones and is missing some. V, J and clone size derive from that table, while D and trimming were established from the DNA sequence. The sample has 150,000 to 200,000 clones; around 90% are singletons.

V is TRBV5-4 and J is TRBJ2-7, with D possibly matching TRBD2 (6 bases). The sequenced sample was peripheral blood. This receptor was obtained from a man in his sixties with active or convalescent COVID-19. The CDR3, as DNA: TGTGCCAGCAGCCTCACGGCGGGGCCGTCCTACGAGCAGTACTTC. Its protein product is CASSLTAGPSYEQYF.